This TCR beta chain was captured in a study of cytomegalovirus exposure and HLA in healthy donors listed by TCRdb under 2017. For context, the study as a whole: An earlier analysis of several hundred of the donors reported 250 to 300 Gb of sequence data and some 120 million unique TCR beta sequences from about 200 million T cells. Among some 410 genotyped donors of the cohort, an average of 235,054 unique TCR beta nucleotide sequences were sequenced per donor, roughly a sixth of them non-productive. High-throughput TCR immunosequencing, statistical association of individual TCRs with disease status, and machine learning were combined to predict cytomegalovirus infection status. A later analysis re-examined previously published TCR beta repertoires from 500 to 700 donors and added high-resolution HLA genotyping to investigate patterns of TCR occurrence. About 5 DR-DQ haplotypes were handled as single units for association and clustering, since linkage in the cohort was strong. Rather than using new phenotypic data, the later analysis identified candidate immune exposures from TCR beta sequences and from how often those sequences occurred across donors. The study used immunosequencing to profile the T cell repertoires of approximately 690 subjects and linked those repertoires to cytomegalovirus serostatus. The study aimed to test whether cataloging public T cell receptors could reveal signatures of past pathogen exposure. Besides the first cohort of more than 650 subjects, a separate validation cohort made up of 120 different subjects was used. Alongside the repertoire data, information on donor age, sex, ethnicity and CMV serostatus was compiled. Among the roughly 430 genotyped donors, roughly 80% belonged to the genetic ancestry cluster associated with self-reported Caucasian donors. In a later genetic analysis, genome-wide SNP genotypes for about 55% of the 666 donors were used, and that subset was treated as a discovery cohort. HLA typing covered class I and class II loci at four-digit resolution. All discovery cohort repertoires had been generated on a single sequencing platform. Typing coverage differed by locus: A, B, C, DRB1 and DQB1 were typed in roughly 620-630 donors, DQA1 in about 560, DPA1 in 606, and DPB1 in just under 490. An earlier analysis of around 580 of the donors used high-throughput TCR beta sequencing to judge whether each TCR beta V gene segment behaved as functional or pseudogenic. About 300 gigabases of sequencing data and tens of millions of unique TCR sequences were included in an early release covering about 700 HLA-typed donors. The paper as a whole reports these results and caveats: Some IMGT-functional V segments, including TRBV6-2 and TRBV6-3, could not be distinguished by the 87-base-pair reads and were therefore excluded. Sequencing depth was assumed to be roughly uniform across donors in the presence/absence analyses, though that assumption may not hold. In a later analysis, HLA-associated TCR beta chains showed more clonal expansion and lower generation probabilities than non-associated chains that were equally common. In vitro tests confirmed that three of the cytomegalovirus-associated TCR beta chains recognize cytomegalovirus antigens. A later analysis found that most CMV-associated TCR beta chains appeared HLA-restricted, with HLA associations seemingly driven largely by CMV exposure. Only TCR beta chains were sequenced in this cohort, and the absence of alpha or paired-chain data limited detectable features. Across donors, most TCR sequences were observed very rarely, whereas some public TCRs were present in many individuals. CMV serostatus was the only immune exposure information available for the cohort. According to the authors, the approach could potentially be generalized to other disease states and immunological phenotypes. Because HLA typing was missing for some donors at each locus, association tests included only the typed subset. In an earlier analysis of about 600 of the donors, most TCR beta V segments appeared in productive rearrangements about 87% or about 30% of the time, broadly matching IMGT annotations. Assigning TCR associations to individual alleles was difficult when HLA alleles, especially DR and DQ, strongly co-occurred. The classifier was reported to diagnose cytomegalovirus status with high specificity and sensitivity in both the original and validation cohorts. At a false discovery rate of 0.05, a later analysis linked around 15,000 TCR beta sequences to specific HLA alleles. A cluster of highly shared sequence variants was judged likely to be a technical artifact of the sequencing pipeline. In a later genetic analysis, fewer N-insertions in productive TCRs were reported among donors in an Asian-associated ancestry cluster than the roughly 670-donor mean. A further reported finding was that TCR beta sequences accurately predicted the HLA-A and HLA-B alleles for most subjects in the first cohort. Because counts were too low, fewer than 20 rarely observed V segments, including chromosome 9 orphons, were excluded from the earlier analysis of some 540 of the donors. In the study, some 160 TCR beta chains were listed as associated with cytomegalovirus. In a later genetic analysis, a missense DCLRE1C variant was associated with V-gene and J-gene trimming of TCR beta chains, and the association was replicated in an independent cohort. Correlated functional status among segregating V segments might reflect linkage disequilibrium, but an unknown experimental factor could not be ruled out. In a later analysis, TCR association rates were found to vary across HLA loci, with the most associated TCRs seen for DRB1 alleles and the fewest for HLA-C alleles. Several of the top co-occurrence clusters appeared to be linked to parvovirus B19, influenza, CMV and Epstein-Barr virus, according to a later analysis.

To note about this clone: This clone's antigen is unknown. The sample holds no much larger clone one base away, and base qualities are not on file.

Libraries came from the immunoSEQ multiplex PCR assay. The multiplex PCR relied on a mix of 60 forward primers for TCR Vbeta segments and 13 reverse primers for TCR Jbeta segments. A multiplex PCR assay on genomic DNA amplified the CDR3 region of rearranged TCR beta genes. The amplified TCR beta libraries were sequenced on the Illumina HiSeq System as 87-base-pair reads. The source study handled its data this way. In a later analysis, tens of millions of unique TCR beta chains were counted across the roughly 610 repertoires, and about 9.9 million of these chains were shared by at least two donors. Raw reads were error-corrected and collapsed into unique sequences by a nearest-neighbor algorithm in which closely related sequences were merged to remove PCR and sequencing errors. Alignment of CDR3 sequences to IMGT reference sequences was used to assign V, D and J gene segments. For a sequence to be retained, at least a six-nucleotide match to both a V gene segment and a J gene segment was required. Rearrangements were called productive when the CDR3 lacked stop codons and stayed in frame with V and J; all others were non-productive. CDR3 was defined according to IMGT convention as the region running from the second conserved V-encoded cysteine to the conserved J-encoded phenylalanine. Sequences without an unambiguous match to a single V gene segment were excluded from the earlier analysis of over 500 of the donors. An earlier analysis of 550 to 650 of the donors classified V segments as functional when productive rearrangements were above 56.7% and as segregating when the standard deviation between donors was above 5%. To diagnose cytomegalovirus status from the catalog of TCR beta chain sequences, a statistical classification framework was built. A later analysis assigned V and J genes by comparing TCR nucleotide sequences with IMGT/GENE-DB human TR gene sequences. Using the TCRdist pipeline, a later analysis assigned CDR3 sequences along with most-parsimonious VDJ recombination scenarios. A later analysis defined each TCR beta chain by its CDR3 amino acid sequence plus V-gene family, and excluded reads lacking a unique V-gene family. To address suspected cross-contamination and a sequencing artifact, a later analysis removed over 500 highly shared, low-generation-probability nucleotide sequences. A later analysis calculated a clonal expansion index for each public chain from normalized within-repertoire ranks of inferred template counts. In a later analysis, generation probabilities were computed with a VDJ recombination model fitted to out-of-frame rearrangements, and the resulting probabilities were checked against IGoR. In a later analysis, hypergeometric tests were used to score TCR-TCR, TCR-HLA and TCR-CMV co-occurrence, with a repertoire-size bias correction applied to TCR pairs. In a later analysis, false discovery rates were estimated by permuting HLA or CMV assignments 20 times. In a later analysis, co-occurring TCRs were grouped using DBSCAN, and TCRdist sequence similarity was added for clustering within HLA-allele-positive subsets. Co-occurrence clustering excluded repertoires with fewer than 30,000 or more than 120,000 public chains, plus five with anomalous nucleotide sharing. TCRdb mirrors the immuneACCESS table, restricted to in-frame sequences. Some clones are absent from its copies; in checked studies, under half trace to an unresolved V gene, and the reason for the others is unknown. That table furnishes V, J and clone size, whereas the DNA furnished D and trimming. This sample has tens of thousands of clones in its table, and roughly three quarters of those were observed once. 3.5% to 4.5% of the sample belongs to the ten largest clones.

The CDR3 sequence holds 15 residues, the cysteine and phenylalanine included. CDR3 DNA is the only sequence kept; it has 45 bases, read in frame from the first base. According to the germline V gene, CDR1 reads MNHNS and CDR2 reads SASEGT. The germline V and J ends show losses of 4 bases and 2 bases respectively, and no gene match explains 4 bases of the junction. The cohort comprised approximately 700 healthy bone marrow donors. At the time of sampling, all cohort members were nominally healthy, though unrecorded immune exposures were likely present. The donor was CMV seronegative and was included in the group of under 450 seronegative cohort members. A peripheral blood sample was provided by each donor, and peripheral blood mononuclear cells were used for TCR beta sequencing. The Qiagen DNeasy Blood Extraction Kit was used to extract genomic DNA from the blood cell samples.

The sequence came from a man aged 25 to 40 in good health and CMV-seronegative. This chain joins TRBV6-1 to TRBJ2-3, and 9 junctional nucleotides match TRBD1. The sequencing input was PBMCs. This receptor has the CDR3 CASSAGQGYTDTQYF. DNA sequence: TGTGCCAGCAGTGCGGGACAGGGCTACACAGATACGCAGTATTTT.